These 12 T cell receptor beta chains share one sample of origin, sequenced in a study of long-term antiretroviral therapy in people with HIV. With survey level as its setting, the immunoSEQ assay was v3.0. Assay used: immunoSEQ multiplex PCR; TCRdb lists only in-frame clones, some missing. The profile shows nearly 11,000 clones, 84% of them singletons. The source material was unsorted PBMCs, sampled about 7 years after starting antiretroviral therapy. Receptors originate from a man in his forties or fifties with HIV.

This clone was seen a handful of times. The genes are TRBV7-8 and TRBJ2-2; D not certain. Germline V gene lookup returns CDR1 SGHVS and CDR2 FQNEAQ. Trimming took off 6 bases at V and 4 bases at J, with 6 bases between the two ends. The CDR3 sequence is 12 residues long. CDR3 in DNA: TGTGCCAGCAGGGCAGTCACCGGGGAGCTGTTTTTT. Protein sequence: CASRAVTGELFF.

This rearrangement joins TRBV11-2 to TRBJ2-2; tentative D call: TRBD2 (7 bases). The CDR3 contains 14 residues. Trimming left V 3 bases short and J 5 bases short, with 10 bases between. Germline V gene lookup returns CDR1 SGHAT and CDR2 FQNNGV. The DNA for the CDR3 is TGTGCCAGCAGCTTTAGGGGGGGAACCGGGGAGCTGTTTTTT. Translated: CASSFRGGTGELFF.

CDR3 nucleotide sequence: TGTGCCAGCAGCATGGGACAGAGCACAGATACGCAGTATTTT. This codes for CASSMGQSTDTQYF. The rearrangement uses TRBV5-8 and TRBJ2-3; 7 bases are shared with TRBD1. Per germline, CDR1 SGHTS and CDR2 YDEGEE. The CDR3 has 14 amino acids. Trimming took 4 bases from V and 0 from J; bases not matched to a gene: 2.

This clone has a single count. The chain is built from TRBV19 and TRBJ2-3; the D gene is possibly TRBD1 (6 bases). Germline assignment: CDR1 LNHDA and CDR2 SQIVND (reference sequence). Trimming pared 7 bases from V and 0 bases from J, leaving 11 bases between. The CDR3 is made up of 14 amino acids. CDR3 residues: CASKDSPSTDTQYF. The CDR3 DNA reads as TGTGCCAGTAAGGACAGCCCTAGCACAGATACGCAGTATTTT.

The rearrangement joins TRBV9 to TRBJ2-7, with unresolved D. V was clipped by 2 bases and J by 6 bases, with 12 bases between them. This CDR3 is 13 amino acids long. Looked up from germline, CDR1 is SGDLS and CDR2 is YYNGEE. The chain's CDR3 is CASSVETGIEQYF. DNA of the CDR3: TGTGCCAGCAGCGTGGAGACTGGCATCGAGCAGTACTTC.

This clone was seen a handful of times. V usage is TRBV5-6 and J usage is TRBJ1-5; D uncertain. The V gene's germline CDR1 is SGHDT and CDR2 YYEEEE. The CDR3 totals 13 residues. With 3 bases removed from V and 6 bases from J, the gap between germline ends came to 10 bases. The CDR3 protein is CASSSGNGQPQHF. CDR3 bases: TGTGCCAGCAGCTCGGGGAATGGTCAGCCCCAGCATTTT.

This chain joins TRBV27 and TRBJ1-1; D ambiguous. Germline V gene lookup returns CDR1 MNHEY and CDR2 SMNVEV (reference sequence). This CDR3 contains 15 residues. V lost 6 bases and J lost 4, with 18 bases in between. CDR3 region: CASRDGKEPLTEAFF. The CDR3 DNA sequence: TGTGCCAGCAGAGACGGGAAGGAGCCGCTCACTGAAGCTTTCTTT.

This chain connects TRBV5-8 to TRBJ2-1; no reliable D call. V lost 1 base to trimming and J lost 5 bases, with 4 bases between them. CDR1 is SGHTS, CDR2 YDEGEE, per germline. This CDR3 has 12 amino acids. The CDR3 bases are TGTGCCAGCAGCTTGACGGACAATGAGCAGTTCTTC. It encodes CASSLTDNEQFF. Full variable domain (missing parts from reference TRBV5-8 and TRBJ2-1): EAGVTQSPTHLIKTRGQQATLRCSPISGHTSVYWYQQALGLGLQFLLWYDEGEERNRGNFPPRFSGRQFPNYSSELNVNALELEDSALYLCASSLTDNEQFFGPGTRLTVL.

The chain employs TRBV7-9 and TRBJ2-7, with 7 bases that match TRBD1. The CDR3 is 13 amino acids. Per the germline V gene, CDR1 is SEHNR and CDR2 is FQNEAQ (reference sequence). V was clipped by 5 bases and J by 3 bases; unmatched bases: 4. DNA of the CDR3: TGTGCCAGCAGCCTCCGGGACAGCTACGAGCAGTACTTC. It encodes CASSLRDSYEQYF. The full variable domain, its missing parts supplied by reference TRBV7-9 and TRBJ2-7, is DTGVSQNPRHKITKRGQNVTFRCDPISEHNRLYWYRQTLGQGPEFLTYFQNEAQLEKSRLLSDRFSAERPKGSFSTLEIQRTEQGDSAMYLCASSLRDSYEQYFGPGTRLTVT.

The chain uses TRBV12-5 and TRBJ2-5; 9 bases are a match to TRBD2. Losses at the gene ends were 3 bases for V and 1 base for J; bases not matched to a gene: 3. Germline CDR1 reads LGHNT; CDR2 reads FRNRAP. The CDR3 consists of 15 residues. This chain's CDR3 is CASGFSTSGQETQYF. CDR3 sequence (DNA): TGTGCTAGTGGTTTTTCGACTAGCGGCCAAGAGACCCAGTACTTC.

This clone was picked up one time. This sequence joins TRBV10-3 and TRBJ2-7; D remains ambiguous. The CDR3 runs 15 residues. In germline, CDR1 is ENHRY, CDR2 SYGVKD. Deletions cut 0 bases from V and 3 bases from J, with 12 bases between. CDR3 DNA: TGTGCCATCAGTGAGTCGTCGGCAGTCAACTACGAGCAGTACTTC. The encoded protein is CAISESSAVNYEQYF.

This clone has more than one count but fewer than ten. The chain couples TRBV27 to TRBJ2-7; 9 nucleotides align to TRBD1. CDR3 length equals 16 residues. V shed 0 bases, J shed 1 base, and the junction held 4 bases outside the gene matches. Germline V gene lookup returns CDR1 MNHEY and CDR2 SMNVEV (reference sequence). CDR3 in DNA: TGTGCCAGCAGTTTATCCTCCGGGACAGGGTCCTACGAGCAGTACTTC. It yields the protein CASSLSSGTGSYEQYF.